This T cell receptor beta chain was sequenced for a study of blood T cell repertoires in COVID-19. Study background: The study drew acute and convalescent COVID-19 samples from the United States, Italy and Spain. T cells, B-cell-depleted T cells, or PBMCs supplied cDNA or gDNA.

The J segment lost 9 bases and the V segment lost 7 bases, leaving 7 bases of the junction unmatched. Germline CDR1 is SGHRS and CDR2 is YFSETQ. This CDR3 is built from 13 residues. In the original processing: Estimation of nucleated cell counts was performed using reference gene primer amplification. Here immunoSEQ multiplex PCR was the method, and the copy in TCRdb shows in-frame clones only, minus some. V and J calls and clone size are given by that table; D and trimming were obtained from the DNA. The table lists more than 95,000 clones, 81% of them singletons. Material for sequencing was peripheral blood. The chain employs TRBV5-1 and TRBJ1-6, with TRBD1 matching over 7 bases. This TCR was sampled from a man aged 60 to 69 with acute or convalescent COVID-19. This CDR3 reads CASWDSMSSPLHF. CDR3 coding DNA: TGCGCCAGCTGGGACAGCATGAGTTCACCCCTCCACTTT.